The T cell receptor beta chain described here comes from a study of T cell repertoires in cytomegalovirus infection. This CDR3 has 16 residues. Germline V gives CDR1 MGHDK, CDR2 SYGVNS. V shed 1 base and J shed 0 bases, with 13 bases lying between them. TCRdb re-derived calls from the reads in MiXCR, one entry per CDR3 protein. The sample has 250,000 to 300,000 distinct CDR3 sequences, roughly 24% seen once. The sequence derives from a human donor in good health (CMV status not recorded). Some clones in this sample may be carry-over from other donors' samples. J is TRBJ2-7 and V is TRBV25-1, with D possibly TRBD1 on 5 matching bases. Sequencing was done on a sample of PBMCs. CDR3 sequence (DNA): TGTGCCAGCAGTGAATGGACGGCAGGGAACTCCTACGAGCAGTACTTC. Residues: CASSEWTAGNSYEQYF.